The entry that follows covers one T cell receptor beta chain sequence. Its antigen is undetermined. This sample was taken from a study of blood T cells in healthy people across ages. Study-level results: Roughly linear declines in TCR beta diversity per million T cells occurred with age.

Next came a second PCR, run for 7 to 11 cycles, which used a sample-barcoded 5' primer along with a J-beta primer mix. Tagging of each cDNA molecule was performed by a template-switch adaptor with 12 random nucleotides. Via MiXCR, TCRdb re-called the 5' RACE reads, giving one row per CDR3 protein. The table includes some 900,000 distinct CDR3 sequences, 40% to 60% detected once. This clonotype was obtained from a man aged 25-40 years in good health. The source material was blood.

CDR3 in amino acids: CASSPTSGWLQETQYF. CDR3 nucleotides: TGTGCCAGCAGCCCTACTAGCGGGTGGCTCCAAGAGACCCAGTACTTC. The chain combines TRBV7-6 with TRBJ2-5; 9 bases match TRBD2. Trimming cost V 5 bases and J 1 base; bases outside gene matches: 8. Germline CDR1 and CDR2: SGHVS and FNYEAQ. This CDR3 has 16 residues.